This T cell receptor (beta chain) was recovered during a study of shared clonotypes between healthy human individuals. Germline V gene sequence: CDR1 SGHTA, CDR2 FQGNSA. V lost 3 bases and J 4 bases, leaving 13 bases between the germline ends. This CDR3 has 15 residues. The authors loaded roughly 200 ng DNA, around 32,000 T cell genomes, into sorted-subset replicate PCRs. Using immunoSEQ multiplex PCR, the repertoire was profiled, and TCRdb retains in-frame clones only, with some absent. The sample carries under 650,000 clones, 90% to 96% recorded once. The chain combines TRBV7-2 with TRBJ1-5; a possible D gene is TRBD1 (6 bases). The sequencing sample was made of naive CD4+ T cells sorted from blood. Subset meaning: CD45RA+ positively selected. The origin of this receptor is a woman aged 25 to 45 in good health. CDR3 sequence reads: CASSFNQQGNQPQHF. The CDR3 DNA is TGTGCCAGCAGCTTCAACCAACAGGGAAATCAGCCCCAGCATTTT.